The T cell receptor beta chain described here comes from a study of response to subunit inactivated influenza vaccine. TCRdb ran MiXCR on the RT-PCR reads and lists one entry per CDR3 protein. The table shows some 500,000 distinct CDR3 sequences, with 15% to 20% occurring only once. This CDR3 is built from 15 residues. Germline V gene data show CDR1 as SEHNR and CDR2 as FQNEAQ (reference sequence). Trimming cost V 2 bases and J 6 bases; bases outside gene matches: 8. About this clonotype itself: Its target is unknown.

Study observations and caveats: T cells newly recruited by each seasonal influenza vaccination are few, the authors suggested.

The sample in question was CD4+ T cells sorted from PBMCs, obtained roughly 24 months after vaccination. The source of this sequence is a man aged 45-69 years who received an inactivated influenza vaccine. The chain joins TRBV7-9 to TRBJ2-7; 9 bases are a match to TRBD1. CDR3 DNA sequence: TGTGCCAGCAGCTTAAGCGGGACAGGGAAGGGCGAGCAGTACTTC. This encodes CASSLSGTGKGEQYF.